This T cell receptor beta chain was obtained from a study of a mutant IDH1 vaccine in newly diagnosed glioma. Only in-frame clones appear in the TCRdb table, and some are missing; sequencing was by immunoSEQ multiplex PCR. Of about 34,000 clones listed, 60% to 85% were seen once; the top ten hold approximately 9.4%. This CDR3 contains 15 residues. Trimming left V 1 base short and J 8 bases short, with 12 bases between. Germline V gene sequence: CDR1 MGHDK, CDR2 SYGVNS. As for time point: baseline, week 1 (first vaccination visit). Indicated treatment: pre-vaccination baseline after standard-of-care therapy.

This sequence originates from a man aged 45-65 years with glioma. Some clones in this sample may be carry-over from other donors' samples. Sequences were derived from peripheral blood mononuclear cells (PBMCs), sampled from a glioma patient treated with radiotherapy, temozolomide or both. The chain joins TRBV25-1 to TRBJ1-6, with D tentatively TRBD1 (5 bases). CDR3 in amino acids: CASSEFGIRDSPLHF. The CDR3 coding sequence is TGTGCCAGCAGTGAATTTGGGATCAGGGATTCACCCCTCCACTTT.